Below, 24 T cell receptor beta chains from the same sample are listed, as sequenced in a study of T cell responses to AZD1222 COVID-19 vaccine. The method was immunoSEQ multiplex PCR; TCRdb's version includes in-frame clones alone and lacks a portion of them. The sample shows 70,000 or so clones, roughly four fifths of them seen only once. The starting material was peripheral blood, obtained 28 days after the second AZD1222 dose. The receptors derive from an adult who received the AZD1222 COVID-19 vaccine.

The rearrangement joins TRBV30 to TRBJ1-2; 8 positions match TRBD1. From germline, CDR1 is GTSNPN and CDR2 SVGIG (reference sequence). V lost 4 bases to trimming and J lost 2 bases; unmatched junction nucleotides: 6. The CDR3 sequence is 14 residues long. The CDR3 loop is CAWNFGQGNYGYTF. CDR3 DNA sequence: TGTGCCTGGAATTTTGGACAGGGAAACTATGGCTACACCTTC.

The chain carries TRBV5-1 and TRBJ2-2; D gene ambiguous. V lost 0 bases and J 0 bases, leaving 12 bases between the germline ends. Looked up from germline, CDR1 is SGHRS and CDR2 is YFSETQ. The CDR3 spans 17 residues. DNA of the CDR3: TGCGCCAGCAGCTTGGGCCCCCAGGTGGCGAACACCGGGGAGCTGTTTTTT. Encoded protein: CASSLGPQVANTGELFF.

The V call is TRBV15, the J call TRBJ2-2, with D tentatively TRBD2 (5 bases). The CDR3 is 16 residues long. Between the trimmed V and J ends, which lost 1 base and 0 bases, there was a span of 9 bases. Germline-derived CDR1 and CDR2 are LNHNV and YYDKDF (reference sequence). CDR3 protein: CATSRVGLTNTGELFF. The DNA of the CDR3 is TGTGCCACCAGCAGAGTTGGACTCACGAACACCGGGGAGCTGTTTTTT.

As DNA, the CDR3 is TGTGCCAGCAGTTTATTAGACAGGGCTGAAGCTTTCTTT. This encodes CASSLLDRAEAFF. The V gene is TRBV27, the J gene TRBJ1-1; 7 bases map to TRBD1. The ends lost 1 base at V and 6 bases at J; junction bases unmatched: 2. The germline gives CDR1 MNHEY, CDR2 SMNVEV (reference sequence). The CDR3 has 13 amino acids.

V is TRBV30 and J is TRBJ2-1; D unclear. V lost 0 bases, J lost 10 bases, and 10 bases lay in between. The CDR3 contains 12 residues. Germline assignment: CDR1 GTSNPN and CDR2 SVGIG (reference sequence). CDR3 DNA: TGTGCCTGGAGTGTAGTAGGTGGGGAGCAGTTCTTC. It specifies CAWSVVGGEQFF.

This CDR3 is CASSPQTDSNQPQHF. The CDR3 nucleotides are TGTGCCAGCAGTCCACAAACGGATAGCAATCAGCCCCAGCATTTT. V and J are TRBV28 and TRBJ1-5; D not resolved. The CDR3 is 15 residues long. CDR1 and CDR2 (germline): MDHEN, SYDVKM. The V end lost 5 bases, the J end lost 0 bases, and 11 bases lay between the germline ends.

The sample holds one count of this clone. The chain is built from TRBV21-1 and TRBJ1-2; the listed D gene, TRBD1, was not tested against the DNA. TRBV21-1 is termed a pseudogene. The CDR3 contains 14 residues. CDR3 coding DNA: TGTGCCAGCAGCAAACACACCTACAGGGTTGGCTACACCTTC. It is translated as CASSKHTYRVGYTF.

This sequence joins TRBV14 and TRBJ2-1; D is unresolved. The CDR3 has 13 residues. Trimming removed 6 bases from V and 8 bases from J, with 14 bases in between. Germline V gene data show CDR1 as SGHDN and CDR2 as FVKESK. The CDR3 DNA reads TGTGCCAGCAGTCAACAACTCCTCCATGAGCAGTTCTTC. Translating gives CASSQQLLHEQFF.

The rearrangement links TRBV15 to TRBJ2-1; D may be TRBD1 or TRBD2 (6 bases each). The germline V gene has CDR1 LNHNV and CDR2 YYDKDF (reference sequence). This CDR3 has 16 residues. V was clipped by 0 bases and J by 9 bases, with 18 bases between them. CDR3 DNA: TGTGCCACCAGCAGAGATTCGGGGGCTAGTTTGGGTGAGCAGTTCTTC. This sequence encodes CATSRDSGASLGEQFF.

The chain uses TRBV11-2 and TRBJ1-1; no definite D call. The CDR3 totals 15 residues. The V end lost 5 bases, the J end lost 2 bases, and 15 bases lay between the germline ends. Germline V lookup: CDR1 SGHAT, CDR2 FQNNGV. CDR3 residues: CASSLIRGPNTEAFF. CDR3 sequence (DNA): TGTGCCAGCAGCCTTATACGAGGGCCCAACACTGAAGCTTTCTTT.

The count of this clone is one. This sequence joins TRBV6-5 and TRBJ1-1; 12 bases line up with TRBD1. The CDR3 runs to 14 residues. Germline CDR1 and CDR2: MNHEY and SVGAGI. With V trimmed by 6 bases and J by 10 bases, 9 bases remained unmatched. Written as DNA, the CDR3 is TGTGCCAGCAGAACCGGGACAGGGGGCAGCGGAGCTTTCTTT. Its translation: CASRTGTGGSGAFF.

The J gene is TRBJ1-1, the V gene TRBV4-1; TRBD1 is a possible D gene (6 bases). Trimming took 7 bases from V and 0 from J, leaving 18 bases between them. Germline CDR1 is MGHRA and CDR2 is YSYEKL. The CDR3 length is 16 residues. The CDR3 DNA follows: TGCGCCAGCAATTACAGGGACATCTCGATGAACACTGAAGCTTTCTTT. It codes for CASNYRDISMNTEAFF.

This clone was seen a handful of times. This chain connects TRBV6-5 to TRBJ2-7, with 10 nucleotides matching TRBD1. The CDR3 is made up of 15 amino acids. V lost 2 bases and J lost 5; bases outside the gene matches: 6. Germline assignment: CDR1 MNHEY and CDR2 SVGAGI. The CDR3 protein is CASSYLGQGKDEQYF. The DNA for the CDR3 is TGTGCCAGCAGTTACCTGGGACAGGGGAAGGACGAGCAGTACTTC.

This clone was counted a single time. The V gene is TRBV4-1, the J gene TRBJ2-7; 12 nucleotides line up with TRBD1. The CDR3 totals 15 residues. Germline lookup yields CDR1 MGHRA and CDR2 YSYEKL. V shed 4 bases, J shed 7 bases, and the junction held 8 bases outside the gene matches. The CDR3 spells CASSRTGQGAGEQYF. The CDR3 bases are TGCGCCAGCAGCCGGACGGGACAGGGGGCGGGTGAGCAGTACTTC.

The chain combines TRBV5-8 with TRBJ2-2, with D perhaps matching TRBD1 (6 bases). CDR1 is SGHTS, CDR2 YDEGEE, per germline. This CDR3 comprises 16 residues. The germline V and J ends were trimmed by 3 bases and 0 bases, with 12 bases remaining between them. The CDR3 here is CASSSGTSTNTGELFF. The CDR3 DNA reads TGTGCCAGCAGCTCCGGGACAAGCACGAACACCGGGGAGCTGTTTTTT.

The chain links TRBV28 to TRBJ2-6; the match to TRBD1 covers 7 bases. There are 18 residues in the CDR3. Trimming took 2 bases from V and 0 from J; bases not matched to a gene: 7. Germline-derived CDR1 and CDR2 are MDHEN and SYDVKM. In DNA form, the CDR3 reads TGTGCCAGCAGTTTACTGGGACAGTTCTACTCTGGGGCCAACGTCCTGACTTTC. Translated: CASSLLGQFYSGANVLTF.

The genes are TRBV29-1 and TRBJ2-3; D may correspond to TRBD1 or TRBD2 (6 bases each). Per the germline V gene, CDR1 is SQVTM and CDR2 is ANQGSEA. Trimming took off 6 bases at V and 4 bases at J, with 17 bases between the two ends. The CDR3 consists of 14 residues. The CDR3 region is CSVLLTGAADTQYF. In nucleotides, the CDR3 is TGCAGCGTACTACTCACGGGGGCAGCAGATACGCAGTATTTT.

The rearrangement links TRBV2 to TRBJ2-1, with 7 bases fitting TRBD1. CDR3 length: 16 amino acids. Trimming took 6 bases from V and 10 from J; bases not matched to a gene: 18. From germline, CDR1 is SNHLY and CDR2 FYNNEI. Here the CDR3 reads CASRFLGFTGVDEQFF. CDR3 DNA: TGTGCCAGCAGATTTTTGGGTTTTACAGGGGTTGACGAGCAGTTCTTC.

The CDR3 DNA is TGTGCCAGCAGTGCGTGGACTAGCGGGAGCACAGATACGCAGTATTTT. It specifies CASSAWTSGSTDTQYF. V and J are TRBV6-1 and TRBJ2-3; 11 nucleotides agree with TRBD2. Germline CDR1 is MNHNS and CDR2 is SASEGT. The CDR3 consists of 16 residues. The V segment lost 4 bases and the J segment 0 bases; nucleotides outside the gene matches: 3.

This chain joins TRBV7-2 and TRBJ2-3; 10 bases map to TRBD2. The J segment lost 0 bases and the V segment lost 5 bases, leaving 5 bases of the junction unmatched. The CDR3 totals 16 residues. Germline lookup yields CDR1 SGHTA and CDR2 FQGNSA. CDR3 nucleotide sequence: TGTGCCAGCAGCCGGAAGCGGGGGGGGAGCACAGATACGCAGTATTTT. Its protein is CASSRKRGGSTDTQYF.

This chain joins TRBV6-1 and TRBJ1-1; no clear D gene. Looked up from germline, CDR1 is MNHNS and CDR2 is SASEGT. The V gene lost 5 bases and the J gene lost 3 bases, with 7 bases spanning the gap. This CDR3 has 12 amino acids. The DNA for the CDR3 is TGTGCCAGCAGTTCCGGGTACACTGAAGCTTTCTTT. It is translated as CASSSGYTEAFF.

This rearrangement joins TRBV18 to TRBJ2-6; D gene uncertain. V gave up 6 bases and J gave up 1 base, with 10 bases separating them. The CDR3 is made up of 15 amino acids. CDR1 is KGHSH and CDR2 is LQKENI in the germline V gene. CDR3 DNA: TGTGCCAGCTCCCCCGTAGGGTCTGGGGCCAACGTCCTGACTTTC. Translating gives CASSPVGSGANVLTF.

J is TRBJ2-7 and V is TRBV18; the match to TRBD2 covers 8 bases. The CDR3 consists of 15 residues. Germline CDR1 KGHSH, CDR2 LQKENI. V lost 6 bases to trimming and J lost 0 bases; unmatched junction nucleotides: 7. The CDR3 nucleotides read TGTGCCAGCTCTCCGGCGCGGGGGGCCTCCTACGAGCAGTACTTC. Translating gives CASSPARGASYEQYF.

This chain joins TRBV5-5 and TRBJ1-2; D perhaps matches TRBD1 (6 bases). The germline gives CDR1 SGHKS, CDR2 YYEKEE (reference sequence). The CDR3 has 12 residues. The V and J ends lost 4 bases and 8 bases respectively, with 12 bases between them. CDR3 DNA sequence: TGTGCCAGCAGCAATACAGGGTTGGGCTACACCTTC. Protein product: CASSNTGLGYTF.